These 3 T cell receptor beta chains were sequenced from one sample in a study of T-cell memory formation after mild COVID-19 (dated by TCRdb to the early 2020s). The library was obtained by 5' RACE. TCRdb records Illumina NovaSeq 6000 as the sequencer. TCRdb trimmed public reads at Q25 via fastp, called clones via MiXCR and kept in-frame beta chains. CDR3 protein sequences are deduplicated, and each keeps its most common genes and DNA. For this sample there are tens of thousands of distinct CDR3 sequences; about 12% appear just once. The ten largest clonotypes hold under 30% of the sample. Sequenced input: PBMCs or a T cell subset sorted from them (not recorded which). Source of these receptors: a man aged 18 to 30 who had mild COVID-19 (a few samples of this study predate the infection). The sample titles of this study are shuffled in the database, so cell type and time point are left out; the donor was told from shared clones.

This clonotype has a handful of counts. The genes are TRBV7-9 and TRBJ2-1; 10 bases are shared with TRBD1. This CDR3 has 15 amino acids. Germline CDR1 SEHNR, CDR2 FQNEAQ (reference sequence). V was clipped by 6 bases and J by 5 bases; unmatched bases: 7. The CDR3 DNA sequence: TGTGCCAGCAGTTGGACAGGGGGTACCAACAATGAGCAGTTCTTC. It is translated as CASSWTGGTNNEQFF. Drawing the rest from reference TRBV7-9 and TRBJ2-1, the complete variable domain is DTGVSQNPRHKITKRGQNVTFRCDPISEHNRLYWYRQTLGQGPEFLTYFQNEAQLEKSRLLSDRFSAERPKGSFSTLEIQRTEQGDSAMYLCASSWTGGTNNEQFFGPGTRLTVL.

The V gene is TRBV9, the J gene TRBJ2-5; 7 bases align to TRBD2. Germline lookup yields CDR1 SGDLS and CDR2 YYNGEE. The CDR3 length is 12 residues. With 0 bases clipped from V and 7 bases from J, the junction kept 0 bases outside the gene matches. Here the CDR3 reads CASSVGEGTQYF. Here the CDR3 DNA reads TGTGCCAGCAGCGTAGGGGAGGGGACCCAGTACTTC.

In this sample, this clonotype turned up a few times. The chain couples TRBV28 to TRBJ1-1; tentative D call: TRBD1 (6 bases). The CDR3 extends over 14 amino acids. CDR1 and CDR2 (germline): MDHEN, SYDVKM. V lost 6 bases, J lost 2 bases, and 13 bases lay in between. The CDR3 is CASSPGGANTEAFF. CDR3 in DNA: TGTGCCAGCAGCCCCGGGGGGGCAAACACTGAAGCTTTCTTT. Full variable domain (outside the CDR3, taken from reference TRBV28 and TRBJ1-1): DVKVTQSSRYLVKRTGEKVFLECVQDMDHENMFWYRQDPGLGLRLIYFSYDVKMKEKGDIPEGYSVSREKKERFSLILESASTNQTSMYLCASSPGGANTEAFFGQGTRLTVV.